This T cell receptor (beta chain) was obtained from a study of CD8 T cells in ankylosing spondylitis. Findings and caveats of the study: Matched synovial fluid from ankylosing spondylitis patients was reported to be enriched for disease-linked clones. Earlier work had already found some motif variants in reactive arthritis synovial fluid and blood. Several highly homologous variants made up a TCR beta motif, and this motif appeared characteristic of ankylosing spondylitis blood.

As to this clonotype: The target antigen is unknown.

The CDR3 totals 10 residues. V was trimmed by 5 bases and J by 8 bases, leaving 7 bases between them. The germline gives CDR1 DFQATT, CDR2 SNEGSKA (reference sequence). As the method for making TCR beta libraries, quantitative 5'-RACE with molecular barcodes was used. TCRdb reprocessed the 5' RACE reads with MiXCR, giving one entry per CDR3 protein. The data contain about 800,000 distinct CDR3 sequences, about an eighth of them singletons. The TCR was taken from a male donor with ankylosing spondylitis. The rearrangement joins TRBV20-1 to TRBJ2-1; TRBD2 might be the D (6 bases). Sequencing was done on a sample of blood, either unsorted or a sorted T cell fraction (not recorded which). The CDR3 loop is CSAWGDEQFF. The CDR3 DNA follows: TGCAGTGCTTGGGGGGATGAGCAGTTCTTC.